This is a list of T cell receptor beta chains from one sample in a study of patients and donors after allogeneic stem cell transplantation. MiXCR was run by TCRdb on the RT-PCR reads, yielding one entry per CDR3 protein. This sample yields approximately 200,000 distinct CDR3 sequences, of which around 41% are seen a single time; under 14% belongs to the top ten. The specimen was blood, either unsorted or a sorted T cell fraction (not recorded which). All receptors come from a human donor who was either an allogeneic HSCT recipient or a stem cell or donor lymphocyte infusion donor (not recorded which). It is not recorded whose cells these are; they may come from a transplant donor. CDR3s include the opening cysteine and the closing phenylalanine or tryptophan. D genes are given only for firm matches. Some rows mark clone size as missing; the rest say once, few, many or name a class of expanded clone.

d_call,v_call,j_call,clone_size,cdr3_nt,cdr3_aa
TRBD1,TRBV5-5,TRBJ2-7,.,TGTGCCAGCAGTCGACAGGGACCTAGCTACGAGCAGTACTTC,CASSRQGPSYEQYF
TRBD1,TRBV6-5,TRBJ2-2,.,TGTGCCAGCAGTTACTCCCGGGACAGGTCCGCCGGGGAGCTGTTTTTT,CASSYSRDRSAGELFF
.,TRBV6-2/TRBV6-3,TRBJ2-2,.,TGTGCCAGCAGTTACGCGGGCAGGGATACCGGGGAGCTGTTTTTT,CASSYAGRDTGELFF
TRBD1,TRBV12-3/TRBV12-4,TRBJ2-7,.,TGTGCCAGCAGGAAGAATATGGGACAGGGGCACGAGCAGTACTTC,CASRKNMGQGHEQYF
.,TRBV15,TRBJ2-7,.,TGTGCCACCAGCAGAGAAGAGGGACACTACGAGCAGTACTTC,CATSREEGHYEQYF
TRBD2,TRBV29-1,TRBJ2-3,once,TGCAGCGTTCGGACTAGCGGGGAGTATACGCAGTATTTT,CSVRTSGEYTQYF
.,TRBV12-5,TRBJ1-3,.,TGTGCTAGTGGTTCCCCCCGGACAGAGAGAAAAGGAAACACCATATATTTT,CASGSPRTERKGNTIYF
.,TRBV19,TRBJ1-1,.,TGTGCCAGTAGTATAACGGTGAACACTGAAGCTTTCTTT,CASSITVNTEAFF
TRBD1,TRBV12-3/TRBV12-4,TRBJ2-1,.,TGTGCCAGCAATTCCCGGGACAGGTACAATGAGCAGTTCTTC,CASNSRDRYNEQFF
.,TRBV6-2/TRBV6-3,TRBJ1-1,few,TGTGCCAGCAGTTCCTACGGGTTGGGGGCCCTATGGAGAGCTTTCTTT,CASSSYGLGALWRAFF
.,TRBV5-1,TRBJ1-2,.,TGCGCCAGCAGCTTGGAGACAGGAGCGGGCTACACCTTC,CASSLETGAGYTF
.,TRBV11-2,TRBJ1-3,.,TGTGCCAGCAGCTCGCGGGGGGTCTCTGGAAACACCATATATTTT,CASSSRGVSGNTIYF
.,TRBV24-1,TRBJ2-1,.,TGTGCCACCAGTGATTCCTACGTGGATGTCAATGAGCAGTTCTTC,CATSDSYVDVNEQFF
.,TRBV28,TRBJ1-2,.,TGTGCCAGCAGTTTCAGGGGCCTGTATGGCTACACCTTC,CASSFRGLYGYTF
.,TRBV29-1,TRBJ1-2,.,TGCAGCGCCAGGACATCCGCAATGGATGGCTACACCTTC,CSARTSAMDGYTF
TRBD1,TRBV11-2,TRBJ1-1,.,TGTGCCAGCAGCTCCTACAGGGGCTCGGAAGCTTTCTTT,CASSSYRGSEAFF
TRBD2,TRBV27,TRBJ2-5,.,TGTGCCAGCAGCCTGACTAGCGGGGGGCTAGAGACCCAGTACTTC,CASSLTSGGLETQYF
TRBD1,TRBV7-3,TRBJ1-6,.,TGTGCCAGCAGCAGAGGACAGGCAGTTAATTCACCCCTCCACTTT,CASSRGQAVNSPLHF
TRBD2,TRBV3-1,TRBJ2-3,.,TGTGCCAGCACCCAGACGGGGGGGCCCACAGATACGCAGTATTTT,CASTQTGGPTDTQYF
.,TRBV7-9,TRBJ1-1,.,TGTGCCAGCAGCTTAGAGCCAGCCCGCGCTTTCTTT,CASSLEPARAFF
.,TRBV6-2/TRBV6-3,TRBJ2-1,few,TGTGCCAGCAGCCCTACCCGGACACTCCAGCAGTTCTTC,CASSPTRTLQQFF
.,TRBV12-3/TRBV12-4,TRBJ1-2,.,TGTGCCAGCAGTTTCCTGGCTTATGGCTACACCTTC,CASSFLAYGYTF
TRBD1,TRBV6-1,TRBJ2-4,.,TGTGCCAGCAGCCGGGACAGGGAAAACATTCAGTACTTC,CASSRDRENIQYF
TRBD2,TRBV9,TRBJ2-3,.,TGTGCCAGCAGCCCAGTAGGACTAGCGGGGGGGCCAATAACGCCAGATACGCAGTATTTT,CASSPVGLAGGPITPDTQYF
.,TRBV6-1,TRBJ1-6,few,TGTGCCAGCAGTCCGGTTAAGGGCTCTAATTCACCCCTCCACTTT,CASSPVKGSNSPLHF
TRBD1,TRBV5-1,TRBJ2-7,.,TGCGCCAGCAGCGAACTTACACCGGGACAGGGATACGAGCAGTACTTC,CASSELTPGQGYEQYF
.,TRBV7-6,TRBJ1-4,few,TGTGCCAGCAGCTTCAGGGAGGGTGACGAAAAACTGTTTTTT,CASSFREGDEKLFF
TRBD2,TRBV6-6,TRBJ2-1,.,TGTGCCAGCTCGGGGGGGTTAGTGGATGAGCAGTTCTTC,CASSGGLVDEQFF
TRBD1,TRBV12-3/TRBV12-4,TRBJ2-5,.,TGTGCCAGCAGTCCGGGACAGGGGGACTGGGAGACCCAGTACTTC,CASSPGQGDWETQYF
.,TRBV20-1,TRBJ1-4,few,TGCAGTGCCACCGACATGGGACGGGGGTCAAGTGAAAAACTGTTTTTT,CSATDMGRGSSEKLFF
.,TRBV24-1,TRBJ2-2,.,TGTGCCACCAGTGTTGGGGGAACGACCGGGGAGCTGTTTTTT,CATSVGGTTGELFF
.,TRBV7-8,TRBJ2-3,.,TGTGCCAGCAGCCCGCCCCCAGCAGATACGCAGTATTTT,CASSPPPADTQYF
.,TRBV9,TRBJ1-2,.,TGTGCCAGCAGCGTACGCGGGGGAGCTAACTATGGCTACACCTTC,CASSVRGGANYGYTF
TRBD1,TRBV7-6,TRBJ2-3,few,TGTGCCAGCAGACGCGCAGGGGGAGATACGCAGTATTTT,CASRRAGGDTQYF
.,TRBV4-3,TRBJ1-2,.,TGCGCCAGCAGCCAGTCCTCGGGGCAGCCCTTAAACTATGGCTACACCTTC,CASSQSSGQPLNYGYTF
.,TRBV4-3,TRBJ1-4,many,TGCGCCAGCAGCCCCCAGGCGGTGGGTAATGAAAAACTGTTTTTT,CASSPQAVGNEKLFF
.,TRBV5-1,TRBJ2-7,.,TGCGCCAGCAGCGTCACGACCCCACCGCCCCACCACGGATACGAGCAGTACTTC,CASSVTTPPPHHGYEQYF
.,TRBV6-6,TRBJ1-5,.,TGTGCCAGCAGTTACCCGTATAGCAATCAGCCCCAGCATTTT,CASSYPYSNQPQHF
.,TRBV7-9,TRBJ1-2,.,TGTGCCAGCAGCTTAGCGCTCCGCAGTGGCTACACCTTC,CASSLALRSGYTF
.,TRBV12-3/TRBV12-4,TRBJ1-1,few,TGTGCCAGCAGTTCGTACAGGGAAGGGAGAACTGAAGCTTTCTTT,CASSSYREGRTEAFF
.,TRBV6-5,TRBJ1-5,.,TGTGCCAGCAACCCCAGGGAGGGACGCAATCAGCCCCAGCATTTT,CASNPREGRNQPQHF
.,TRBV10-3,TRBJ1-2,.,TGTGCCATCAGTGGCGCCAGAAAGGAAAGATTAAGTGGCTACACCTTC,CAISGARKERLSGYTF